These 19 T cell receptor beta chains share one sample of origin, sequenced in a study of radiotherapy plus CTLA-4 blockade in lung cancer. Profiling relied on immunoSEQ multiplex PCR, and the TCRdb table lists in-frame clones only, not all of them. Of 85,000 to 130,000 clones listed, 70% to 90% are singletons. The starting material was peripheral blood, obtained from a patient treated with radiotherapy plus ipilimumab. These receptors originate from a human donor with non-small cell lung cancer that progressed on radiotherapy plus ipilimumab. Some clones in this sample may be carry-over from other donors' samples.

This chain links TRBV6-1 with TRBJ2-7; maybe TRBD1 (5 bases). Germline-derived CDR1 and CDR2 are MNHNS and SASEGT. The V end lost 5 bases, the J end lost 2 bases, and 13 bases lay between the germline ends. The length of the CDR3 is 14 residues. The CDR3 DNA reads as TGTGCCAGCAGTCAGGGTTGGGGTGCCTACGAGCAGTACTTC. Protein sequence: CASSQGWGAYEQYF.

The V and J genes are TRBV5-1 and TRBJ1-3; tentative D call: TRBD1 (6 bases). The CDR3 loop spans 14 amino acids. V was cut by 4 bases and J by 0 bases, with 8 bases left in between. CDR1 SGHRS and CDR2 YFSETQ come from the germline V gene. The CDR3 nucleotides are TGCGCCAGCAGCCCACAGGGCTCTGGAAACACCATATATTTT. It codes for CASSPQGSGNTIYF.

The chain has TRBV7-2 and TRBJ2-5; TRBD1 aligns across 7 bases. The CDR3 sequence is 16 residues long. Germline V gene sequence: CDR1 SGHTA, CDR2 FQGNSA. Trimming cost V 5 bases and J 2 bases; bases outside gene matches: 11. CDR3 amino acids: CASSRDRAHWQETQYF. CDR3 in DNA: TGTGCCAGCAGCAGAGACAGGGCCCATTGGCAAGAGACCCAGTACTTC.

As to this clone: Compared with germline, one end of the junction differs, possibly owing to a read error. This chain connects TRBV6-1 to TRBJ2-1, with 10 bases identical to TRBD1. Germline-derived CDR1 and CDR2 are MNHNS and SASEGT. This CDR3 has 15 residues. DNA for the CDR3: TGTGCCACCAGTCCGGGACAGGGGTTCTACAATGAGCAGTTCTTC. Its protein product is CATSPGQGFYNEQFF.

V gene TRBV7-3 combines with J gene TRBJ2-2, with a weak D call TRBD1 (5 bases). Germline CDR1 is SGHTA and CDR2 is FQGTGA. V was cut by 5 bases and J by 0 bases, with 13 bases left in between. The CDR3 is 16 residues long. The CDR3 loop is CASSTTSTANTGELFF. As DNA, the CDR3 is TGTGCCAGCAGCACAACGTCGACAGCGAACACCGGGGAGCTGTTTTTT.

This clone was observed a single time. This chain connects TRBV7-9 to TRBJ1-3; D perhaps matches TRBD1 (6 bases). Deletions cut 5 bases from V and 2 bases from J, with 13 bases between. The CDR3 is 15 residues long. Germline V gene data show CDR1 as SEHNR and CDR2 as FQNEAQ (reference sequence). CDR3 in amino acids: CASSPRGSAGNTIYF. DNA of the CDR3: TGTGCCAGCAGCCCAAGGGGGTCGGCTGGAAACACCATATATTTT.

The CDR3 DNA follows: TGCGCCAGCAGCCAAGATAGAACAATTCAGCCCCAGCATTTT. Translating gives CASSQDRTIQPQHF. The chain joins TRBV4-3 to TRBJ1-5; D call uncertain. This CDR3 region has 14 residues. From germline, CDR1 is LGHNA and CDR2 YSLEER. The germline V and J ends were trimmed by 0 bases and 6 bases, with 9 bases remaining between them.

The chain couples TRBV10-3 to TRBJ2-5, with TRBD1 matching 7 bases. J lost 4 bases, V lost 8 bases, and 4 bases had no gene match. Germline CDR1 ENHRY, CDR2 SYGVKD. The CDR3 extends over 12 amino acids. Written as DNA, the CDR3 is TGTGCCATCCGGGACAGCCGAGAGACCCAGTACTTC. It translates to CAIRDSRETQYF.

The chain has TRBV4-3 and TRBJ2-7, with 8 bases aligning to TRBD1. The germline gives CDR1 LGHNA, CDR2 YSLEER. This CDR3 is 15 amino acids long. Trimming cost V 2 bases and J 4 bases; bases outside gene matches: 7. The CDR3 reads CASSQPGTGRYEQYF. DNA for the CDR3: TGCGCCAGCAGCCAACCGGGGACAGGACGTTACGAGCAGTACTTC.

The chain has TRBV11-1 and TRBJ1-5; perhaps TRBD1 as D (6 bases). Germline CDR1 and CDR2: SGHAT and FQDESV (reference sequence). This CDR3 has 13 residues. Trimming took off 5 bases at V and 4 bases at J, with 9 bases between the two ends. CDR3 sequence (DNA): TGTGCCAGCAGCCAACAGGGAAATCAGCCCCAGCATTTT. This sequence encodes CASSQQGNQPQHF.

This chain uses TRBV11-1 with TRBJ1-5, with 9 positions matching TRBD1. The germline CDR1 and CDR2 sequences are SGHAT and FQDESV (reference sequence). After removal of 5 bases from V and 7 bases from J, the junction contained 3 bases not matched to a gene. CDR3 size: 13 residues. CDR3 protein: CASSGDREQPQHF. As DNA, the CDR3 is TGTGCCAGCAGCGGGGACAGGGAGCAGCCCCAGCATTTT. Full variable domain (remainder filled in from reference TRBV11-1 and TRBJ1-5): EAEVAQSPRYKITEKSQAVAFWCDPISGHATLYWYRQILGQGPELLVQFQDESVVDDSQLPKDRFSAERLKGVDSTLKIQPAELGDSAMYLCASSGDREQPQHFGDGTRLSIL.

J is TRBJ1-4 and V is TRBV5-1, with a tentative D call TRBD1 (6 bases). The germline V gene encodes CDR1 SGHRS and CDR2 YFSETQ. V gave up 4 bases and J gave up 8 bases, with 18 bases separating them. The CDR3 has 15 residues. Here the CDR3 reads CASSTTGTPLEKLFF. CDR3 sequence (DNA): TGCGCCAGCAGCACAACAGGGACTCCTCTAGAAAAACTGTTTTTT.

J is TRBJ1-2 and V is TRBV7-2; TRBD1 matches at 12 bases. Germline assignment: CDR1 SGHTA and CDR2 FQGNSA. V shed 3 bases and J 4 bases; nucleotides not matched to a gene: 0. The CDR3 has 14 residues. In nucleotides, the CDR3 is TGTGCCAGCAGCTTGGGACAGGGGGCCTATGGCTACACCTTC. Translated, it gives CASSLGQGAYGYTF.

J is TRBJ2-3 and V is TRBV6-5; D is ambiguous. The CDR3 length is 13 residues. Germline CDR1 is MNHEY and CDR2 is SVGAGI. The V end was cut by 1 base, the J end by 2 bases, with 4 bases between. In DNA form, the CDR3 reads TGTGCCAGCAGTTACTTCTTCACAGATACGCAGTATTTT. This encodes CASSYFFTDTQYF.

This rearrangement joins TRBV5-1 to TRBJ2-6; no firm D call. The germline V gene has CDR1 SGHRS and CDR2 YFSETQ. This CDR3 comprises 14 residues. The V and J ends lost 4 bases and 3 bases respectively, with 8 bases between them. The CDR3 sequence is CASSPPYGANVLTF. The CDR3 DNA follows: TGCGCCAGCAGCCCCCCATATGGGGCCAACGTCCTGACTTTC.

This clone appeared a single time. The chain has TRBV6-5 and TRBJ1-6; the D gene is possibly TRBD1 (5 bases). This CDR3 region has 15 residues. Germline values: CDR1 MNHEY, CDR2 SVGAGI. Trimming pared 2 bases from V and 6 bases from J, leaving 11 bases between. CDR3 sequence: CASSYRSGTNSPLHF. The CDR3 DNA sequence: TGTGCCAGCAGTTACCGGAGTGGGACTAATTCACCCCTCCACTTT.

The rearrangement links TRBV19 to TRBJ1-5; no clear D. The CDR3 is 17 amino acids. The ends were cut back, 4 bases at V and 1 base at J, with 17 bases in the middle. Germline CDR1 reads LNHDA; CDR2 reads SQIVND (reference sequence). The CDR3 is CASSNPLREPSNQPQHF. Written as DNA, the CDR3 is TGTGCCAGTAGTAACCCCCTGAGGGAACCAAGCAATCAGCCCCAGCATTTT. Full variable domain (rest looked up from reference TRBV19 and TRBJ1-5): DGGITQSPKYLFRKEGQNVTLSCEQNLNHDAMYWYRQDPGQGLRLIYYSQIVNDFQKGDIAEGYSVSREKKESFPLTVTSAQKNPTAFYLCASSNPLREPSNQPQHFGDGTRLSIL.

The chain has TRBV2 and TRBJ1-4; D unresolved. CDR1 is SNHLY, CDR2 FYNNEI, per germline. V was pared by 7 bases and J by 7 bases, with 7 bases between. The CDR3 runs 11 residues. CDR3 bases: TGTGCCAGCATCCTGGGTGAAAAACTGTTTTTT. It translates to CASILGEKLFF.

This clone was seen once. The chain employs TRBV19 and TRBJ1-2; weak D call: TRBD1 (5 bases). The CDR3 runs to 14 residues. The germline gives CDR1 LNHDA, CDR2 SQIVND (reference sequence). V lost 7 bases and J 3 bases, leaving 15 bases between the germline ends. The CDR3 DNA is TGTGCCAGTACCCCCGAGGCAGGGTACTATGGCTACACCTTC. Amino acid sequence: CASTPEAGYYGYTF.